Below are 2 T cell receptor beta chains sequenced from a single sample in a study of blood T cell repertoires in COVID-19. Profiling relied on immunoSEQ multiplex PCR, and the TCRdb table lists in-frame clones only, not all of them. The table includes over 200,000 clones, 75% to 90% detected once. Sequencing used peripheral blood. These receptors were obtained from a man aged 35 to 55 with acute or convalescent COVID-19.

This sequence joins TRBV7-9 and TRBJ2-7; 7 nucleotides align to TRBD1. Per the germline V gene, CDR1 is SEHNR and CDR2 is FQNEAQ (reference sequence). The CDR3 is made up of 12 amino acids. V shed 5 bases and J 5 bases; nucleotides not matched to a gene: 3. The CDR3 is CASSPQGNEQYF. The CDR3 DNA is TGTGCCAGCAGCCCACAGGGGAACGAGCAGTACTTC. The variable domain in full, completed from reference TRBV7-9 and TRBJ2-7, reads DTGVSQNPRHKITKRGQNVTFRCDPISEHNRLYWYRQTLGQGPEFLTYFQNEAQLEKSRLLSDRFSAERPKGSFSTLEIQRTEQGDSAMYLCASSPQGNEQYFGPGTRLTVT.

V gene TRBV10-2 combines with J gene TRBJ2-5; D may be TRBD2 (6 bases). This CDR3 is built from 13 residues. The ends were cut back, 6 bases at V and 2 bases at J, with 10 bases in the middle. Germline CDR1 and CDR2: WSHSY and SAAADI. CDR3 in DNA: TGCGCCAGCAGGGGGGGACCGCAAGAGACCCAGTACTTC. This codes for CASRGGPQETQYF.